This T cell receptor (beta chain) derives from a study of control samples from healthy donors and cancer patients. Generated by immunoSEQ multiplex PCR, the TCRdb table keeps only in-frame clones and is missing some. The sample has 130,000 or so clones, just under 95% seen once. Sequencing was performed on blood. The receptor was isolated from a man aged 18 to 30 in good health.

The CDR3 here is CASSLDAGAANIQYF. In nucleotides, the CDR3 is TGTGCCAGCAGCTTAGATGCAGGGGCGGCAAACATTCAGTACTTC. V is TRBV11-1 and J is TRBJ2-4; maybe TRBD1 (6 bases). Germline-derived CDR1 and CDR2 are SGHAT and FQDESV (reference sequence). V lost 1 base and J 6 bases, leaving 13 bases between the germline ends. The CDR3 is 15 residues long.